This TCR beta chain is drawn from a study of human T cells and chemical hapten exposure (dated by TCRdb to the early 2020s). Regarding the research as a whole: For sensitization, 2% DPC in acetone was applied to an approximately 2 cm by approximately 2 cm area of upper inner arm skin. Libraries were pooled for sequencing, and variation in per-sample TCR yields was attributed mainly to small differences in library volumes within the pool. The mostly female patient cohort included alopecia areata with under or over 50% scalp involvement, alopecia totalis and alopecia universalis. For TCR sequencing, blood came from over 25 alopecia patients at anywhere from one to four time points (pre-sensitization, 2, 6 and 24 weeks). Throughout the roughly 24-week study period, patients were also given weekly therapeutic DPC doses on the scalp. Patch tests used Finn chambers with 0.01% DPC on the upper back, scored after 6 days by International Contact Dermatitis Research Group standards. Blood was sampled from patients pre-sensitization (week 0) and at 2, 6 and about 24 weeks after DPC sensitization. The study tracked peripheral blood TCR repertoire changes in vivo during primary and secondary sensitization to the hapten diphenylcyclopropenone (DPC) in alopecia patients. Findings and caveats that apply to the study as a whole: Repeated subsampling changed both the strength of the expansion versus patch-test correlation and the threshold at which the correlation became significant. DPC sensitization did not change how many TCRs were above 1 in 1000 frequency, and no evidence was found of alterations in global repertoire structure. Significantly more large CDR3 similarity clusters were formed by expanded TCRs than by pre-sensitization or healthy control sets, consistent with antigen-driven responses. Because all patients had alopecia, a presumed autoimmune disease, the immune response of the patients might differ from that of healthy individuals. The number of PT1 expanded TCRs positively correlated with patch test score, significant at thresholds 8, 16 and 32 but not 4.

V is trimmed back by 5 bases and J by 2 bases, and the junction contains 5 bases that no gene match accounts for. Including cysteine and phenylalanine, the CDR3 has 15 amino acids. Only the CDR3 DNA is retained, 45 bases long and in frame from the first base. Library generation was performed with RACE. Sequenced using a NextSeq 500. Library preparation attached unique molecular identifiers to individual cDNA molecules for quantitative, reproducible TCR counting. Both TCR alpha and TCR beta chains were sequenced from each blood RNA sample. In the authors' own workflow: A median of around 100,000 TCRs per sample was observed, with a range of about 23,224 to 690,600. V, J and CDR3 annotation of the TCR reads was carried out using the Decombinator software suite. To make PS versus PT1 abundance plots, every sample was subsampled to the same number of TCRs (28,000). Expanded TCRs were defined as absent before sensitization and observed at least eight times at the 2-week time point. TCRdb's own reprocessing of the public reads used fastp at Q25 and MiXCR and kept productive beta chains. Identical CDR3 protein sequences are pooled into one entry, listed with their most common genes and DNA. Clone size and V and J calls follow TCRdb, not the original study. This sample gives around 300,000 distinct CDR3 sequences in total; 5.5% of them show up just once. Roughly 8.2% of the sample rests with the top ten.

Details on this clonotype: The antigen this receptor binds is unknown. There are no base qualities to consult, and no much larger clone falls within one base.

The time point label, as the study defines it: pre-sensitization, week 0. Reading the label with the study, this specimen's treatment or condition is: therapeutic diphenylcyclopropenone sensitization with weekly scalp DPC. At every patch-test visit, the blood draw took place before the patch test was put on. To be eligible, patients had to be aged 18 to 70, diagnosed with alopecia and judged suitable for DPC therapy, while pregnant patients were excluded. Total RNA was extracted from unfractionated whole blood collected in Tempus Blood RNA tubes. The rearrangement combines TRBV12-3 or TRBV12-4 with TRBJ2-1; TRBD1 fits 8 bases in the junction. This TCR derives from a woman younger than 30 with alopecia areata. Some clones in this sample may be carry-over from other donors' samples. This sample comprised whole blood, obtained in connection with sensitization to the hapten diphenylcyclopropenone (DPC). DNA sequence: TGTGCCAGCAGTCCGGACAGGGCAACCTACAATGAGCAGTTCTTC. Its protein is CASSPDRATYNEQFF.